Below, 17 T cell receptor beta chains from the same sample are listed, as sequenced in a study of blood T cell repertoires in COVID-19 (dated by TCRdb to 2018 to 2020). Library preparation employed the immunoSEQ multiplex PCR assay. The immuneACCESS repertoire file appears here via TCRdb, limited to in-frame rearrangements. These files lack a portion of the clones; in checked studies, under half of the deficit traces to unresolved V genes, and the cause of the others is not known. Recorded for this sample are around 200,000 clones; approximately 82% of them occurred a single time. Of the sample, roughly 7.8% is held by the ten largest clones. Sequenced sample: peripheral blood. Receptors originate from a man aged 40-50 years with active or convalescent COVID-19.

The chain links TRBV13 to TRBJ1-2; D is possibly TRBD1 (6 bases). V was shortened by 2 bases and J by 4 bases, with 11 bases between the two germline ends. Germline values: CDR1 PRHDT, CDR2 FYEKMQ (reference sequence). This CDR3 is built from 14 residues. CDR3 sequence (DNA): TGTGCCAGCAGCTTAACGGGAGGGGGCTATGGCTACACCTTC. Protein: CASSLTGGGYGYTF.

This clone was found a few times. The J gene is TRBJ1-2, the V gene TRBV4-2, with D uncertain. Germline values: CDR1 LGHNA, CDR2 YNFKEQ. Trimming left V 0 bases short and J 7 bases short, with 15 bases between. The CDR3 runs to 15 residues. CDR3 protein: CASSQEKVGSRGYTF. CDR3 DNA sequence: TGTGCCAGCAGCCAAGAAAAAGTCGGGAGCCGTGGCTACACCTTC.

The genes are TRBV21-1 and TRBJ1-4. TRBV21-1 is classified as a pseudogene. This CDR3 has 16 amino acids. The CDR3 is CASNRERGCYTEKLFF. The CDR3 DNA is TGTGCCAGCAACCGGGAACGGGGGTGCTATACAGAAAAACTGTTTTTT.

This chain links TRBV11-3 with TRBJ2-2; 9 nucleotides agree with TRBD2. The length of the CDR3 is 16 residues. V was clipped by 4 bases and J by 3 bases; unmatched bases: 6. Germline V CDR1 and CDR2: SGHNT, YENEEA. For the CDR3, the DNA is TGTGCCAGCAGCTCTCGGGCTAGCGGGGACACCGGGGAGCTGTTTTTT. Its protein is CASSSRASGDTGELFF.

This clone was recorded a few times. The chain combines TRBV2 with TRBJ2-2, with D perhaps TRBD1 (6 bases). This CDR3 region has 13 residues. The V gene lost 10 bases and the J gene lost 5 bases, with 14 bases spanning the gap. Germline CDR1 reads SNHLY; CDR2 reads FYNNEI. This chain's CDR3 is CATRRGSTGELFF. CDR3 in DNA: TGTGCCACCCGAAGGGGGTCGACCGGGGAGCTGTTTTTT.

V usage is TRBV24-1 and J usage is TRBJ1-2; D not certain. Deletions cut 6 bases from V and 3 bases from J, with 13 bases between. Germline V CDR1 and CDR2: KGHDR, SFDVKD. The CDR3 contains 14 residues. Here the CDR3 reads CATSQAEADYGYTF. CDR3 DNA: TGTGCCACCAGTCAAGCGGAGGCAGACTATGGCTACACCTTC.

CDR3 region: CASSPGDRMNTEAFF. CDR3 nucleotides: TGTGCCAGCTCGCCGGGCGACAGGATGAACACTGAAGCTTTCTTT. V is TRBV18 and J is TRBJ1-1, with TRBD1 as a possible D gene (6 bases). The germline V gene encodes CDR1 KGHSH and CDR2 LQKENI. This CDR3 has 15 amino acids. V was pared by 6 bases and J by 0 bases, with 14 bases between. The full variable domain, with the rest looked up from reference TRBV18 and TRBJ1-1, is NAGVMQNPRHLVRRRGQEARLRCSPMKGHSHVYWYRQLPEEGLKFMVYLQKENIIDESGMPKERFSAEFPKEGPSILRIQQVVRGDSAAYFCASSPGDRMNTEAFFGQGTRLTVV.

The chain employs TRBV30 and TRBJ2-1; tentatively, D is TRBD2 (5 bases). CDR1 and CDR2 (germline): GTSNPN, SVGIG (reference sequence). Trimming removed 0 bases at V and 3 bases at J, with 12 bases between. The CDR3 covers 15 residues. The CDR3 sequence is CAWSVMTGSYNEQFF. CDR3 DNA sequence: TGTGCCTGGAGTGTAATGACGGGAAGCTACAATGAGCAGTTCTTC.

This clone was counted between two and nine times. V usage is TRBV5-1 and J usage is TRBJ2-7; no firm D call. This CDR3 has 16 residues. V was trimmed by 4 bases and J by 3 bases, leaving 20 bases between them. The germline gives CDR1 SGHRS, CDR2 YFSETQ. CDR3 sequence (DNA): TGCGCCAGCAGCGCAACGCCACAGTCTCGCTACTACGAGCAGTACTTC. This encodes CASSATPQSRYYEQYF.

In its sample, this clone was seen a few times. The chain is built from TRBV5-4 and TRBJ1-6; 7 bases are a match to TRBD1. Germline CDR1 reads SGHNT; CDR2 reads YYREEE (reference sequence). The CDR3 spans 15 residues. V was clipped by 0 bases and J by 6 bases; unmatched bases: 3. The CDR3 DNA follows: TGTGCCAGCAGCTTGGAGGGGGCTGGTAATTCACCCCTCCACTTT. Amino acid sequence: CASSLEGAGNSPLHF.

The V gene is TRBV24-1, the J gene TRBJ1-2; D may be TRBD1 (6 bases). The V and J ends lost 5 bases and 2 bases respectively, with 8 bases between them. The CDR3 runs to 13 residues. Germline CDR1 KGHDR, CDR2 SFDVKD. The CDR3 sequence is CATSGQGNYGYTF. DNA for the CDR3: TGTGCCACCAGTGGCCAGGGGAACTATGGCTACACCTTC.

This clone was counted only a few times. This rearrangement joins TRBV5-1 to TRBJ1-1; 9 bases are shared with TRBD1. CDR3 size: 14 residues. The germline V gene has CDR1 SGHRS and CDR2 YFSETQ. The J segment lost 1 base and the V segment lost 3 bases, leaving 1 base of the junction unmatched. CDR3: CASSWGQGNTEAFF. As DNA, the CDR3 is TGCGCCAGCAGCTGGGGACAGGGGAACACTGAAGCTTTCTTT.

The chain uses TRBV6-6 and TRBJ2-7; D may be TRBD2 (6 bases). The V gene lost 1 base and the J gene lost 0 bases, with 7 bases spanning the gap. The CDR3 covers 14 residues. Germline CDR1 MNHNY, CDR2 SVGAGI (reference sequence). In DNA form, the CDR3 reads TGTGCCAGCAGTTACTACGGGAGCTCCTACGAGCAGTACTTC. Its translation is CASSYYGSSYEQYF.

The CDR3 protein is CASSSAGFNEQFF. The CDR3 DNA is TGTGCCAGCAGCTCGGCAGGGTTCAATGAGCAGTTCTTC. This chain joins TRBV7-3 and TRBJ2-1, with D possibly TRBD1 on 5 matching bases. Looked up from germline, CDR1 is SGHTA and CDR2 is FQGTGA. The CDR3 has 13 residues. V was clipped by 4 bases and J by 6 bases, with 10 bases between them.

This clone showed up just a few times. The J gene is TRBJ1-4, the V gene TRBV18; TRBD1 matches at 10 bases. The CDR3 runs to 16 residues. Trimming cost V 0 bases and J 6 bases; bases outside gene matches: 4. CDR1 is KGHSH and CDR2 is LQKENI in the germline V gene. The CDR3 here is CASSPPTGQGDEKLFF. For the CDR3, the DNA is TGTGCCAGCTCACCACCTACCGGACAGGGGGATGAAAAACTGTTTTTT.

The chain recombines TRBV4-2 with TRBJ1-3; tentative D call: TRBD1 (5 bases). V was shortened by 6 bases and J by 0 bases, with 24 bases between the two germline ends. Germline V gene data show CDR1 as LGHNA and CDR2 as YNFKEQ. The CDR3 consists of 19 residues. CDR3 nucleotide sequence: TGTGCCAGCAGTGGTATGGCGCGGGCGGGGACTGGCTCTGGAAACACCATATATTTT. Translating it yields CASSGMARAGTGSGNTIYF.

The chain combines TRBV5-1 with TRBJ1-2, with D uncertain. V lost 2 bases to trimming and J lost 4 bases, with 12 bases between them. The CDR3 is made up of 14 amino acids. Germline loops: CDR1 SGHRS, CDR2 YFSETQ. The CDR3 DNA reads as TGCGCCAGCAGCTTTCAGGACGGAGGCTATGGCTACACCTTC. Its protein is CASSFQDGGYGYTF.